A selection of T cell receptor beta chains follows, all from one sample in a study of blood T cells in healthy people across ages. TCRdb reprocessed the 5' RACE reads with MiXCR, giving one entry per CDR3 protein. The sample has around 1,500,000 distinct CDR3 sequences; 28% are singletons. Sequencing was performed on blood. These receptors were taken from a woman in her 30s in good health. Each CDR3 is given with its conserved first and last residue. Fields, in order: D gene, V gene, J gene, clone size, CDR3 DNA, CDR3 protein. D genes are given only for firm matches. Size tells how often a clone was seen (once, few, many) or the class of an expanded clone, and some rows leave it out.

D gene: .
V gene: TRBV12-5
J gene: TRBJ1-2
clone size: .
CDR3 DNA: TGTGCTAGTGGTTTGGTACTTGGGGCCTCGTCTAACTATGGCTACACCTTC
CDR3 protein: CASGLVLGASSNYGYTF

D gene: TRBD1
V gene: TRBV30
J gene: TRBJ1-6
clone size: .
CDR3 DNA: TGTGCCGCGGCCCAGGGACAGTTCAGGAATTCACCCCTCCACTTT
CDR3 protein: CAAAQGQFRNSPLHF

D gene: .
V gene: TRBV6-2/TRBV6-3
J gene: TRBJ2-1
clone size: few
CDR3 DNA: TGTGCCAGCAGCTACGAGGAGTCTGAGCAGTTCTTC
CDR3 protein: CASSYEESEQFF

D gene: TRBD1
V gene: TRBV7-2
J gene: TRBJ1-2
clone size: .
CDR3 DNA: TGTGCCAGCAGCTTAGGCCGGACAGGTCGAATTGAATATGGCTACACCTTC
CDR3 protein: CASSLGRTGRIEYGYTF

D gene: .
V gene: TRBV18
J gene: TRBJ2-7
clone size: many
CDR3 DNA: TGTGCCAGCTCACCCCGGGCTATTGTATACGAGCAGTACTTC
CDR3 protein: CASSPRAIVYEQYF

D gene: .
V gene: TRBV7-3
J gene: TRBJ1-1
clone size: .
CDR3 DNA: TGTGCCAGCAGCTTAACTAACGGTGAAGCTTTCTTT
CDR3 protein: CASSLTNGEAFF

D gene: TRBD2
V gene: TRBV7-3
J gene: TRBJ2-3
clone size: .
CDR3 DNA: TGTGCCAGCAGCAACCCTAGCGGGGGGGCCACAGATACGCAATATTTT
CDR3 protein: CASSNPSGGATDTQYF

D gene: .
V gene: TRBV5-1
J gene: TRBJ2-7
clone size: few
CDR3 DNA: TGCGCCAGCAACTTCGGGGGAGCCTACGAGCAGTACTTC
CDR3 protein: CASNFGGAYEQYF

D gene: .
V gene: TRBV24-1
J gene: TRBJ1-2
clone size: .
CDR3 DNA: TGTGCCACAGACGGAGGTGAGGAAATCGGCTACACCTTC
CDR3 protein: CATDGGEEIGYTF

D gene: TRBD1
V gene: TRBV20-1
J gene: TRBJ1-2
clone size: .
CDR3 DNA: TGCAGTGCGCCTACAGGGGGCAATGTCTATGGCTACACCTTC
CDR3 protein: CSAPTGGNVYGYTF

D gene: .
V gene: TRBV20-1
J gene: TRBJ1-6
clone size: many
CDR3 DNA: TGCAGTGGGAGGGCCGGGGGCAATAATTCACCCCTCCACTTT
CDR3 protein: CSGRAGGNNSPLHF

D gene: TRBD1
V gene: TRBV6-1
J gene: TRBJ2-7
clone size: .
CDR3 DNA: TGTGCCAGCAGTCGTACAGGGGACGACCGGTACGAGCAGTACTTC
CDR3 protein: CASSRTGDDRYEQYF

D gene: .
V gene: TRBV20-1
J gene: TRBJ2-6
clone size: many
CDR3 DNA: TGCAGTGCTAAGGCTGGGGCCAACGTCCTGACTTTC
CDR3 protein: CSAKAGANVLTF

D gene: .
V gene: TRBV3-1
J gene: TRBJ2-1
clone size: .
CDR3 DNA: TGTGCCAGCAGCCCCTCGGGGTCTAGCTGGACCAATGAGCAGTTCTTC
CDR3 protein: CASSPSGSSWTNEQFF

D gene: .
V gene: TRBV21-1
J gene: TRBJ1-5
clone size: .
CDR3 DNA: TGTGCCAGCAGCAAATCCGACGTGTTGTGTCAGCCCCAGCATTTT
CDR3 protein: CASSKSDVLCQPQHF

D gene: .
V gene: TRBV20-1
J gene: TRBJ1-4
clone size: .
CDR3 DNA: TGCAGTGCTAGGAGGGGGTTGGGGGGCGTAGAAAAACTGTTTTTT
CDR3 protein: CSARRGLGGVEKLFF

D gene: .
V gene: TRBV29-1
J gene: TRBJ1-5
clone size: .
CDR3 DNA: TGCAGCGTTGAAGATTACGGGGGGGAGAGGCATTTT
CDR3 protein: CSVEDYGGERHF

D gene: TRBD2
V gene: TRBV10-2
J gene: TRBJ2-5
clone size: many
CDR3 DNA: TGCGCCAGCAACGGGCCTAGCGGAGCTCAAGAGACCCAGTACTTC
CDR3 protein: CASNGPSGAQETQYF

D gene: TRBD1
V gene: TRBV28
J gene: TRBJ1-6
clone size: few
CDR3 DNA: TGTGCCACCCTCCTAGGGGGCACCTATAATTCACCCCTCCACTTT
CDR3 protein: CATLLGGTYNSPLHF

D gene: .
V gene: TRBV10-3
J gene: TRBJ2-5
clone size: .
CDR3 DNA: TGTGCCATCAGTGAGTCTACAAGCCAAGAGGCCCAGTACTTC
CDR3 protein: CAISESTSQEAQYF

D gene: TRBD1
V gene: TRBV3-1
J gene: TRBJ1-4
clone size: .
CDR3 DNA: TGTGCCAGCAGCCAACCGGGACAGCCTAATGAAAAACTGTTTTTT
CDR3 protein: CASSQPGQPNEKLFF

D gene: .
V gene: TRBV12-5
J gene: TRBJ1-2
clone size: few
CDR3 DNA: .
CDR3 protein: CASGLVRARVNYGYTF

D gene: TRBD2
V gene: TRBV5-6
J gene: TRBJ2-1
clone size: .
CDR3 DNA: TGTGCCAGCAGCGATAGCGGGAGTACCTCCTACTACAATGAGCAGTTCTTC
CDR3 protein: CASSDSGSTSYYNEQFF

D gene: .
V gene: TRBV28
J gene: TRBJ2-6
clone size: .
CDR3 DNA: TGTGCCAGCAGTGAAAACGGTTCTGGGGCCAACGTCCTGACTTTC
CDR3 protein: CASSENGSGANVLTF

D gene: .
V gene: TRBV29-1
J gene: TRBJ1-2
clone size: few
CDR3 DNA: TGCAGCGTGGATAGGGCTGGGGCAGTCAATGGCTATGGCTACACCTTC
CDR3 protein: CSVDRAGAVNGYGYTF

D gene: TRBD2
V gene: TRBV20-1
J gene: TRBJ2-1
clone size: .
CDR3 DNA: TGCAGTGCCGGAGGCGGGGGGGCCGAGAATGAGCAGTTCTTC
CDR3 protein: CSAGGGGAENEQFF

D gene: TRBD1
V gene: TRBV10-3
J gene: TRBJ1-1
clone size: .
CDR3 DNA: TGTGCCATCAGTGGGGACAGGGGCAGGGACACTGAAGCTTTCTTT
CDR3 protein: CAISGDRGRDTEAFF

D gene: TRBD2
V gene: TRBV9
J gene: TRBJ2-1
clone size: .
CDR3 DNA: TGTGCCAGCAGCACAAGCGGGGGGGAATACAATGAGCAGTTCTTC
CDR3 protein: CASSTSGGEYNEQFF

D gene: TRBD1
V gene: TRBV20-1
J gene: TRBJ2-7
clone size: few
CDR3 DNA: TGCAGTGCTAGAGATCCGGGGGGACAGGGGTGGTACGAGCAGTACTTC
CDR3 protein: CSARDPGGQGWYEQYF

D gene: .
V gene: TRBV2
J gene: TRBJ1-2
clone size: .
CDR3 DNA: TGTGCCAGCAGGGAAGCCCTTGGGTATGGCTACACCTTC
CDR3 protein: CASREALGYGYTF

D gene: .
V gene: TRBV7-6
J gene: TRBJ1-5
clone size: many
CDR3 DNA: TGTGCCAGCAGCTTAGCGGACGGCAATCAGCCCCAGCATTTT
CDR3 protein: CASSLADGNQPQHF

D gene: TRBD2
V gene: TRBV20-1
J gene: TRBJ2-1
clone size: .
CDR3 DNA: TGCAGTGCCCCGACTAGCGGCGACTACAATGAGCAGTTCTTC
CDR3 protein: CSAPTSGDYNEQFF

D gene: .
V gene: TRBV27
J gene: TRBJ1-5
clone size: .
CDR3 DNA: TGTGCCAGCACCTCCCGGGGAGGGGTCGGCAATCAGCCCCAGCATTTT
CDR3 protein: CASTSRGGVGNQPQHF

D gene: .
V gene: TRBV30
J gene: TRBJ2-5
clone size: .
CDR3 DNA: TGTGCCTGGAGTGTACTTGAATGGGAGACCCAGTACTTC
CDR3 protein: CAWSVLEWETQYF

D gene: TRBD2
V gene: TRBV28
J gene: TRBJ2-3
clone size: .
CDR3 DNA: TGTGCCAGCAGTTTAGGGACTAGCGGCACGCAGTATTTT
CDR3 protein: CASSLGTSGTQYF

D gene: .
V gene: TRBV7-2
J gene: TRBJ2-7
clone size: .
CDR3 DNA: .
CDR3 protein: CASNFRGRESYEQYF

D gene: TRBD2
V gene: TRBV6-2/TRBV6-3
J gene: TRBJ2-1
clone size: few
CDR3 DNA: TGTGCCAGCACCCAACCTCTAGCGGGAGGGCCCAGGCAGTTCTTC
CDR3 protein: CASTQPLAGGPRQFF

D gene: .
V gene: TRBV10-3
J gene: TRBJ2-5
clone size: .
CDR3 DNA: TGTGCCGTCAGTGAGTTAGCGGAAGAGACCCAGTACTTC
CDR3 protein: CAVSELAEETQYF

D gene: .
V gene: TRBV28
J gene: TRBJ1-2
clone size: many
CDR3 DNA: TGTGCCAGCAGTTTCGGAGGAGCCTATGGCTACACCTTC
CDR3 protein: CASSFGGAYGYTF

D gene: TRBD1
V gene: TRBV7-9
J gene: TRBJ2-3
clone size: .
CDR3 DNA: TGTGCCAGCAGCTTAGGGGACAGGGCATCGGATACGCAGTATTTT
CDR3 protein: CASSLGDRASDTQYF

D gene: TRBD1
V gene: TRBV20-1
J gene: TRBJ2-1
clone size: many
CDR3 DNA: TGCAGTGCAGAGGGACAGTACAATGAGCAGTTCTTC
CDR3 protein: CSAEGQYNEQFF

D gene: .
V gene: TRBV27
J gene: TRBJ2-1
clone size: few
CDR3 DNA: TGTGCCAGCAGTAGGCTACCGATCTACAATGAGCAGTTCTTC
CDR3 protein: CASSRLPIYNEQFF

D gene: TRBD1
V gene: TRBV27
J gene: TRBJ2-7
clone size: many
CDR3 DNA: TGTGCCAGCAGTTTGTATTTGGGGACAGCGATCTACGAGCAGTACTTC
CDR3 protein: CASSLYLGTAIYEQYF

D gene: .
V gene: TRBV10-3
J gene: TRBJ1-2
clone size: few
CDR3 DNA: TGTGCCATCAGGGAACCCAGGGGTACAGGGTATGGCTACACCTTC
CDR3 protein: CAIREPRGTGYGYTF

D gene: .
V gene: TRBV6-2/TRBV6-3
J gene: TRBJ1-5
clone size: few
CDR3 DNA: TGTGCCAGCAGTTACTCCTCCGGTCGAGTAAGTCAGCCCCAGCATTTT
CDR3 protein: CASSYSSGRVSQPQHF

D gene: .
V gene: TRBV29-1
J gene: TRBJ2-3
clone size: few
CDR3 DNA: TGCAGCGTCCTACGACAAGGACCAAGGGATACGCAGTATTTT
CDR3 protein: CSVLRQGPRDTQYF

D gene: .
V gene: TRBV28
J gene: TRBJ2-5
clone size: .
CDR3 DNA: TGTGCCAGCAGTTCCCTTAACAGGGACCAAGAGACCCAGTACTTC
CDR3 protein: CASSSLNRDQETQYF

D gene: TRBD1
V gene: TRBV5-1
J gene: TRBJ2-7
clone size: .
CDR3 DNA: TGCGCCAGCAGCCCCCCCGGGACAGTCTACGAGCAGTACTTC
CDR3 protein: CASSPPGTVYEQYF

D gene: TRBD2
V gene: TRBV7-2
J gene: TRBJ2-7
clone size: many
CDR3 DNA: TGTGCCAGCAGCCCGGGACTAGCGGGAGGACCCCCCTTGGAGCAGTACTTC
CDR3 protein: CASSPGLAGGPPLEQYF

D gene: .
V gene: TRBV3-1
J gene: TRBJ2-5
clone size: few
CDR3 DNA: TGTGCCAGCAGCCCTAGGACAGCCGAAGAGACCCAGTACTTC
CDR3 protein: CASSPRTAEETQYF

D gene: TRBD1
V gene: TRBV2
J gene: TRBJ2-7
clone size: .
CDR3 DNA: TGTGCCAGCAGTGGACGGGGACAGGGACTGTACGAGCAGTACTTC
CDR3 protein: CASSGRGQGLYEQYF

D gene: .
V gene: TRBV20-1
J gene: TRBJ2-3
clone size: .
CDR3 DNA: TGCAGTGCCCAAGGTGGTGGTAGCGGAGCTAGCACAGATACGCAGTATTTT
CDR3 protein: CSAQGGGSGASTDTQYF

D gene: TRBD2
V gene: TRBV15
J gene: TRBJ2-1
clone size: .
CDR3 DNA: TGTGCCACCAGCAGAGATAGAAGCGGGAGTGTCAATGAGCAGTTCTTC
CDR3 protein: CATSRDRSGSVNEQFF

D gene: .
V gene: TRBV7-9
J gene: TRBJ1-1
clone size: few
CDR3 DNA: TGTGCCAGCAGCTTAGTCCTTCCGGGGGGGCACACTGAAGCTTTCTTT
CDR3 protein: CASSLVLPGGHTEAFF

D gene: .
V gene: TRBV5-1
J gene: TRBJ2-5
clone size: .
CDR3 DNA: TGCGCCAGCAGCTTGTTCGTCAGCCAAGAGACCCAGTACTTC
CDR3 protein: CASSLFVSQETQYF

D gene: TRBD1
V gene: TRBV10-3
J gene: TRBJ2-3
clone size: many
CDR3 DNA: TGTGCCACAACCCTGGGGACAGGGGAAGGAGATACGCAGTATTTT
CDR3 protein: CATTLGTGEGDTQYF

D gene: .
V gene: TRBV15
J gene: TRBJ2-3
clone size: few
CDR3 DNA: TGTGCCACCAGCAGAGATTCGGAGTGGGGAGATACGCAGTATTTT
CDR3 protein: CATSRDSEWGDTQYF